This T cell receptor (beta chain) derives from a study of blood T cell repertoires in COVID-19. Looking at the study overall: Spain, Italy and the United States supplied samples that represented acute and convalescent COVID-19. Sources were T cells, B-cell-depleted T cells, or PBMCs; the material itself was cDNA or gDNA.

Per the original data handling: Cell counts per sample came from amplifying reference gene primers. Produced via immunoSEQ multiplex PCR; TCRdb's table is partial and in-frame only. That table furnishes V, J and clone size, whereas the DNA furnished D and trimming. The repertoire consists of about 140,000 clones, with 84% occurring once and the leading ten covering around 4.8%. The germline V gene has CDR1 MDHEN and CDR2 SYDVKM. This CDR3 is built from 11 residues. Deletions cut 6 bases from V and 4 bases from J, with 4 bases between. This TCR was recovered from a human donor in a cohort sampled during active COVID-19. Sequences were obtained from peripheral blood. The chain combines TRBV28 with TRBJ2-1; D not resolved. The CDR3 bases are TGTGCCAGCAGCTATTACAATGAGCAGTTCTTC. Its protein is CASSYYNEQFF.